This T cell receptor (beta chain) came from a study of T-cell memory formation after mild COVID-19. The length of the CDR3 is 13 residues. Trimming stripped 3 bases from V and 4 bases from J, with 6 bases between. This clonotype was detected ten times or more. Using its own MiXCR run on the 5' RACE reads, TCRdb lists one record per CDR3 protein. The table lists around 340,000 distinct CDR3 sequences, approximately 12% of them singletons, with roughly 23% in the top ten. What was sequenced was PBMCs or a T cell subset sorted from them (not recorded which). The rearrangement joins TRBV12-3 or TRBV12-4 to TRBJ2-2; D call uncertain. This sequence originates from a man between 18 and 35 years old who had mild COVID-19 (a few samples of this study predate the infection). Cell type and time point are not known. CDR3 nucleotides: TGTGCCAGCAGTTTGGTGGGCACCGGGGAGCTGTTTTTT. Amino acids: CASSLVGTGELFF.